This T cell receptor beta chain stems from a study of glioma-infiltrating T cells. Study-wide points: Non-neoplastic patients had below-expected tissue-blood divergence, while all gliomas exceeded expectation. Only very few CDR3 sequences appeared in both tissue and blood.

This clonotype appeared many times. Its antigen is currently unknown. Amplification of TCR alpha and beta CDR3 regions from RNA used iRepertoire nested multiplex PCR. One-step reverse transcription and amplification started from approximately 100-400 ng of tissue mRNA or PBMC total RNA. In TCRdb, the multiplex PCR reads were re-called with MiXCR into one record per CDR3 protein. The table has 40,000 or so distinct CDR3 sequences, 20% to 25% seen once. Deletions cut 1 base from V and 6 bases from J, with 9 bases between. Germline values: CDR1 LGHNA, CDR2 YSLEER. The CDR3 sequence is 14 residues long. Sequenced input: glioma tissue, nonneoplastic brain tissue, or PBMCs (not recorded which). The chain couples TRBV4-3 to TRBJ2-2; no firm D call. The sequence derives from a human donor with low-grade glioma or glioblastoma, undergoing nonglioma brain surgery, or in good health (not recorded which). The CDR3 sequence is CASSQARSPGELFF. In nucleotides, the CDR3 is TGCGCCAGCAGCCAAGCGCGATCTCCCGGGGAGCTGTTTTTT.